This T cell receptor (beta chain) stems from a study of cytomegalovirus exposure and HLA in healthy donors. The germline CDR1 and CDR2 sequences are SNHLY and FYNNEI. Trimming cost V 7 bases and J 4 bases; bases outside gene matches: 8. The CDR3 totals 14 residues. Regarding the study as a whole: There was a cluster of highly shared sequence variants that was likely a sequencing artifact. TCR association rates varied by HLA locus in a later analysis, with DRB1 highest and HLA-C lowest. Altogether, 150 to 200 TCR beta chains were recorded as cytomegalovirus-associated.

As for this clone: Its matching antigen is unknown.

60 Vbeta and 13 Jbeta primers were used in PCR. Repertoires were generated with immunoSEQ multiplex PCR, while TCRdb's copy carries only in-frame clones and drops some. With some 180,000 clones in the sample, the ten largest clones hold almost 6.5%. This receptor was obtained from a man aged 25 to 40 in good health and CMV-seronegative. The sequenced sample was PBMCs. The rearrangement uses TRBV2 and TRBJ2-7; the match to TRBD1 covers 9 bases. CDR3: CASTGTGRSYEQYF. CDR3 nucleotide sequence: TGTGCCAGCACTGGGACAGGGAGGAGTTACGAGCAGTACTTC.